The 15 T cell receptor beta chains below were found in one sample sequenced in a study of T-cell reconstitution after alpha-beta-depleted transplantation in children. A TCRbeta library incorporating unique molecular identifiers was prepared. TCRdb ran MiXCR on the PCR reads and lists one entry per CDR3 protein. Altogether fewer than 1 million distinct CDR3 sequences are present, 16% being singletons, with the ten largest covering 5%. Source: PBMCs, mostly from graft donor cells, taken 360 days after TCRalphabeta/CD19-depleted stem cell transplant. Source of these receptors: a male patient younger than 18 who had a stem cell transplant for acute lymphoblastic leukemia, so the T cells may come from the graft donor.

The chain couples TRBV29-1 to TRBJ1-2; D gene ambiguous. Trimming left V 3 bases short and J 2 bases short, with 10 bases between. There are 13 residues in the CDR3. Germline V CDR1 and CDR2: SQVTM, ANQGSEA. The CDR3 loop is CSVESQSNYGYTF. Here the CDR3 DNA reads TGCAGCGTTGAGAGTCAGAGCAACTATGGCTACACCTTC.

The CDR3 loop is CASSPRGRDQPQHF. CDR3 nucleotides: TGTGCCAGCAGCCCCCGGGGGCGGGATCAGCCCCAGCATTTT. The chain combines TRBV7-6 with TRBJ1-5; maybe TRBD1 (6 bases). Germline V gene lookup returns CDR1 SGHVS and CDR2 FNYEAQ. The V and J ends lost 5 bases and 5 bases respectively, with 13 bases between them. The CDR3 length is 14 residues.

The CDR3 nucleotides are TGTGCCAGCAGCGTTCGGGCGCGTGGCACAGATACGCAGTATTTT. Translation: CASSVRARGTDTQYF. This chain links TRBV6-1 with TRBJ2-3; D is uncertain. The CDR3 extends over 15 amino acids. V dropped 6 bases and J dropped 1 base, with 14 bases sitting between them. Germline V gives CDR1 MNHNS, CDR2 SASEGT.

This clonotype was seen only a few times. The gene calls are TRBV6-5 and TRBJ2-6; D remains unclear. The CDR3 sequence is 16 residues long. Trimming removed 0 bases at V and 0 bases at J, with 6 bases between. Germline CDR1 reads MNHEY; CDR2 reads SVGAGI. DNA for the CDR3: TGTGCCAGCAGTTACTCGTACAGCTCTGGGGCCAACGTCCTGACTTTC. Translating it yields CASSYSYSSGANVLTF.

This clonotype was picked up a small number of times. The rearrangement joins TRBV29-1 to TRBJ2-5; a weak D match, TRBD1 (6 bases). CDR3 size: 12 residues. The V gene's germline CDR1 is SQVTM and CDR2 ANQGSEA. V was pared by 7 bases and J by 5 bases, with 14 bases between. This CDR3 is CSAESGVETQYF. The DNA for the CDR3 is TGCAGCGCAGAGTCAGGGGTGGAGACCCAGTACTTC.

This clonotype was seen many times. The rearrangement joins TRBV4-1 to TRBJ2-1; the D gene could be TRBD1 or TRBD2 (5 bases each). V lost 0 bases and J 2 bases, leaving 14 bases between the germline ends. Germline loops: CDR1 MGHRA, CDR2 YSYEKL. The CDR3 length is 17 residues. Written as DNA, the CDR3 is TGCGCCAGCAGCCAAGATTCAGGGACCGCTACCTACAATGAGCAGTTCTTC. It is translated as CASSQDSGTATYNEQFF.

The chain combines TRBV15 with TRBJ1-1; D possibly corresponds to TRBD1 (5 bases). Trimming removed 0 bases at V and 4 bases at J, with 15 bases between. There are 16 residues in the CDR3. Germline lookup yields CDR1 LNHNV and CDR2 YYDKDF (reference sequence). The CDR3 protein is CATSRDFRQGFTEAFF. CDR3 coding DNA: TGTGCCACCAGCAGAGACTTTCGGCAGGGTTTCACTGAAGCTTTCTTT.

This clonotype was counted a few times. The chain carries TRBV5-1 and TRBJ1-1; 8 bases match TRBD1. The CDR3 loop spans 15 amino acids. CDR1 and CDR2 (germline): SGHRS, YFSETQ. With V trimmed by 2 bases and J by 3 bases, 6 bases remained unmatched. The CDR3 nucleotides are TGCGCCAGCAGCTTTCTCCAGGGGGCCTACACTGAAGCTTTCTTT. This gives the protein CASSFLQGAYTEAFF. Combining the CDR3 with reference TRBV5-1 and TRBJ1-1 gives the whole variable domain KAGVTQTPRYLIKTRGQQVTLSCSPISGHRSVSWYQQTPGQGLQFLFEYFSETQRNKGNFPGRFSGRQFSNSRSEMNVSTLELGDSALYLCASSFLQGAYTEAFFGQGTRLTVV.

The chain employs TRBV20-1 and TRBJ2-3; 12 bases agree with TRBD2. Germline loops: CDR1 DFQATT, CDR2 SNEGSKA (reference sequence). This CDR3 region has 15 residues. The ends lost 6 bases at V and 4 bases at J; junction bases unmatched: 8. CDR3: CSARGLAGIADTQYF. The CDR3 DNA is TGCAGTGCCCGCGGACTAGCGGGAATAGCAGATACGCAGTATTTT.

This clonotype was seen ten or more times. This chain uses TRBV5-1 with TRBJ2-5, with D hard to call. Germline V gene sequence: CDR1 SGHRS, CDR2 YFSETQ. The CDR3 has 12 residues. The ends were cut back, 0 bases at V and 5 bases at J, with 5 bases in the middle. The chain's CDR3 is CASSLASETQYF. CDR3 sequence (DNA): TGCGCCAGCAGCTTGGCCAGTGAGACCCAGTACTTC.

This sequence joins TRBV18 and TRBJ2-7; possible D gene TRBD1, 6 bases. CDR3 length equals 14 residues. Germline CDR1 KGHSH, CDR2 LQKENI. V was cut by 0 bases and J by 7 bases, with 13 bases left in between. The CDR3 DNA reads as TGTGCCAGCTCACCACCGGGACAACCTTTTGAGCAGTACTTC. This sequence encodes CASSPPGQPFEQYF.

The chain has TRBV12-3 or TRBV12-4 and TRBJ1-4; D remains unclear. The CDR3 contains 14 residues. Trimming shortened V by 2 bases and J by 4 bases, and 8 bases separated the two germline ends. CDR3 bases: TGTGCCAGCAGTTTAATGCTGAGTAATGAAAAACTGTTTTTT. Residues: CASSLMLSNEKLFF.

The gene calls are TRBV5-6 and TRBJ2-2; D is unresolved. CDR1 and CDR2 from the germline V gene are SGHDT and YYEEEE. Between the trimmed V and J ends, which lost 2 bases and 4 bases, there was a span of 18 bases. The CDR3 is made up of 17 amino acids. CDR3 region: CASSFVGFVRVTGELFF. CDR3 sequence (DNA): TGTGCCAGCAGCTTTGTCGGGTTCGTTCGGGTCACCGGGGAGCTGTTTTTT.

This clonotype has only a few counts. The chain links TRBV15 to TRBJ1-4; no clear D gene. With 3 bases removed from V and 5 bases from J, the gap between germline ends came to 13 bases. Germline V gives CDR1 LNHNV, CDR2 YYDKDF (reference sequence). The CDR3 has 15 residues. CDR3 protein: CATSSLGRLNEKLFF. CDR3 DNA: TGTGCCACCAGCAGCCTGGGCCGGCTCAATGAAAAACTGTTTTTT.

There are a few counts of this clonotype. The chain combines TRBV12-3 or TRBV12-4 with TRBJ2-2; D gene uncertain. Trimming removed 4 bases at V and 6 bases at J, with 21 bases between. There are 17 residues in the CDR3. The CDR3 nucleotides are TGTGCCAGCAGTTGGCCGTCCTTGGCAGGCCGGGCCGGGGAGCTGTTTTTT. This encodes CASSWPSLAGRAGELFF.